Sequencing of this T cell receptor (beta chain) was carried out in a study of monozygotic twins with inflammatory bowel disease. TCRdb reprocessed the 5' RACE reads, keeping one entry per CDR3 protein, no DNA. This sample contains about 330,000 distinct CDR3 sequences. This CDR3 is built from 14 residues. Germline CDR1 MGHDK, CDR2 SYGVNS. The chain links TRBV25-1 to TRBJ1-1; TCRdb names TRBD1, which stays unverified in the absence of DNA. Input material: blood. The TCR sequence derives from a human donor with ulcerative colitis or Crohn's disease, or a healthy co-twin of an affected twin (not recorded which). The chain's CDR3 is CASLRGGQNTEAFF.